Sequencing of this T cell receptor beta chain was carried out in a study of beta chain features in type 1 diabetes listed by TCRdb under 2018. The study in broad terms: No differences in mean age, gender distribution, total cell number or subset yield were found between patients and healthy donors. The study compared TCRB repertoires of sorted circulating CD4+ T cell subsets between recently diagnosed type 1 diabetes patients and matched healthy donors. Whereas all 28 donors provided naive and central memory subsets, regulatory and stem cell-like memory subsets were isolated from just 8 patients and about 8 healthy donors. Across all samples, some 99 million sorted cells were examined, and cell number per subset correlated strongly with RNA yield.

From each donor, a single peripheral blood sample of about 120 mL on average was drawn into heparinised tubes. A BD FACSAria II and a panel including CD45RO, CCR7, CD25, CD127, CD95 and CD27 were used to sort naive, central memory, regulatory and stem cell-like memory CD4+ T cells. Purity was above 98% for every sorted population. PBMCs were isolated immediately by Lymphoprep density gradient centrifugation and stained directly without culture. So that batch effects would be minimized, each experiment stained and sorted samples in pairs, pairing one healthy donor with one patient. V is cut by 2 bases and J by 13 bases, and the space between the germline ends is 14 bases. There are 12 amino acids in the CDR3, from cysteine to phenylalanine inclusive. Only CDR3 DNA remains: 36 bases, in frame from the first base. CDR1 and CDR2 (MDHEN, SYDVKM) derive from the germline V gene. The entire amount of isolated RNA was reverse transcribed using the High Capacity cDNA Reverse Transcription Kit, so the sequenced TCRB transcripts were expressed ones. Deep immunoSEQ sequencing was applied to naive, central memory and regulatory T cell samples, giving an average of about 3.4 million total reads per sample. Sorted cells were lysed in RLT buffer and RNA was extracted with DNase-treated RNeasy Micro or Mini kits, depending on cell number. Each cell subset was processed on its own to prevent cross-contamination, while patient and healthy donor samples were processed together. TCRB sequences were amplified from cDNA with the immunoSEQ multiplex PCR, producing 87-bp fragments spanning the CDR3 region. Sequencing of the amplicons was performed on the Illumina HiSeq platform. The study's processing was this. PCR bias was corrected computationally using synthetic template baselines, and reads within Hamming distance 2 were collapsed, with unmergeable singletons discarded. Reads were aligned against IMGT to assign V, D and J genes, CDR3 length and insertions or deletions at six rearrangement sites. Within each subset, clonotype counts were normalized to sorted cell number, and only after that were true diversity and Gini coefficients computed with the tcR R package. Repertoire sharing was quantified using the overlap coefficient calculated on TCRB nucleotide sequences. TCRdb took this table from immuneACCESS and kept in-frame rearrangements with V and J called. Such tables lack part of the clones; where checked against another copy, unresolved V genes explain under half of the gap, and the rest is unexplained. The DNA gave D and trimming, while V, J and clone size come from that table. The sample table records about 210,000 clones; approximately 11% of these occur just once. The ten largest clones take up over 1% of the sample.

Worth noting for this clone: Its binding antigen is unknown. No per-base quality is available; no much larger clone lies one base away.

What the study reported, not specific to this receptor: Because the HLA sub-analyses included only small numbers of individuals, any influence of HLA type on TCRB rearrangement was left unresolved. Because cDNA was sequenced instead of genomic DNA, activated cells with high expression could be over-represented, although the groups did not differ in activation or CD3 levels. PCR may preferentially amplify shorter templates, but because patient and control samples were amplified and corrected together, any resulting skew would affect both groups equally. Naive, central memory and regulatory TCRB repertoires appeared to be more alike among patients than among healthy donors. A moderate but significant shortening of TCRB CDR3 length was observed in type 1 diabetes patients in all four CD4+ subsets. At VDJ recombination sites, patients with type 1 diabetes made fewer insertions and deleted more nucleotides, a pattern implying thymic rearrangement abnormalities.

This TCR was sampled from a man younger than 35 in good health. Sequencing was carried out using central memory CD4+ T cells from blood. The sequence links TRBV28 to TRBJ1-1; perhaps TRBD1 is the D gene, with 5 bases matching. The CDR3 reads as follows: CASSLGPQGVFF. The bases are TGTGCCAGCAGTTTAGGACCGCAGGGAGTTTTCTTT. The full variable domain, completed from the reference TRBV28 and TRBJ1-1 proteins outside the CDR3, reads DVKVTQSSRYLVKRTGEKVFLECVQDMDHENMFWYRQDPGLGLRLIYFSYDVKMKEKGDIPEGYSVSREKKERFSLILESASTNQTSMYLCASSLGPQGVFFGQGTRLTVV.